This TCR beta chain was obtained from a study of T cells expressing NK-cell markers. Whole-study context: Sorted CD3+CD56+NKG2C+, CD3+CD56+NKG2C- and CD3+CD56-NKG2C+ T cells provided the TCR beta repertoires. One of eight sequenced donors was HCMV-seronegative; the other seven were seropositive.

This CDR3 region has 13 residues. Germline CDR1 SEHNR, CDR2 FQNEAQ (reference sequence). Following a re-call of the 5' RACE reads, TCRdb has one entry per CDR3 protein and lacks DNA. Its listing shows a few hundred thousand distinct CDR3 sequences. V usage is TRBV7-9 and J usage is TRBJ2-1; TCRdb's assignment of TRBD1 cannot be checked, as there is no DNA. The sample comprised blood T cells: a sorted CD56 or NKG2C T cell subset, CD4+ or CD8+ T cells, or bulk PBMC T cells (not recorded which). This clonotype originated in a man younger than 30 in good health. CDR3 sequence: CASSPPNYNEQFF.